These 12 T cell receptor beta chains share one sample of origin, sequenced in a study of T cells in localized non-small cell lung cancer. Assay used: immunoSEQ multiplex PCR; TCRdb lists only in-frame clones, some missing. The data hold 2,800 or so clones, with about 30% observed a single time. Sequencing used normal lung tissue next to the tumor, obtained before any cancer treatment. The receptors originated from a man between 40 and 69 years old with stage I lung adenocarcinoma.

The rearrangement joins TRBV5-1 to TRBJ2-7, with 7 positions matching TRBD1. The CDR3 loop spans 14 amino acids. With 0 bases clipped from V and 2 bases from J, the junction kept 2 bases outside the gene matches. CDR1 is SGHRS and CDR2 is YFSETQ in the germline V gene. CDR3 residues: CASSLAGTAYEQYF. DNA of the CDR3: TGCGCCAGCAGCTTGGCCGGGACAGCCTACGAGCAGTACTTC.

The CDR3 loop is CASSLAATNQPQHF. The CDR3 coding sequence is TGTGCCAGCAGTTTGGCCGCCACCAATCAGCCCCAGCATTTT. The chain is built from TRBV28 and TRBJ1-5; the D is unclear. The CDR3 length is 14 residues. The V gene's germline CDR1 is MDHEN and CDR2 SYDVKM. V was pared by 3 bases and J by 3 bases, with 9 bases between. Filled out from reference TRBV28 and TRBJ1-5, the complete variable domain reads DVKVTQSSRYLVKRTGEKVFLECVQDMDHENMFWYRQDPGLGLRLIYFSYDVKMKEKGDIPEGYSVSREKKERFSLILESASTNQTSMYLCASSLAATNQPQHFGDGTRLSIL.

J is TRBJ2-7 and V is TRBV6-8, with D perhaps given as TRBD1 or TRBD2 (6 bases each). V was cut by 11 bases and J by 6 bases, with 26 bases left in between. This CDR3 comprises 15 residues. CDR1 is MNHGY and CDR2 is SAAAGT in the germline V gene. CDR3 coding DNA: TGTGCCCACAGGGATAGCGGAATCCTGTTTAGCGAGCAGTACTTC. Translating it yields CAHRDSGILFSEQYF.

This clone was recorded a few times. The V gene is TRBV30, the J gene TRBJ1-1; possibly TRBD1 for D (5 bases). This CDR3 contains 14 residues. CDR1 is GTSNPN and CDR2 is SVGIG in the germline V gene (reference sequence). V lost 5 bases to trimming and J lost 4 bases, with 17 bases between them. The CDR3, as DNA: TGTGCCTGGGAGAAAGGGGAGGGAAGCACTGAAGCTTTCTTT. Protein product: CAWEKGEGSTEAFF.

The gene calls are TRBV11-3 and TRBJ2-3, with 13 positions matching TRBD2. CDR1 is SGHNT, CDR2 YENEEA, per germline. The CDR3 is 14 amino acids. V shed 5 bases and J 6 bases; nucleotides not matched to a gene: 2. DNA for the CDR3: TGTGCCAGCAGCCCGGGACTAGCGGGGGATACGCAGTATTTT. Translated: CASSPGLAGDTQYF.

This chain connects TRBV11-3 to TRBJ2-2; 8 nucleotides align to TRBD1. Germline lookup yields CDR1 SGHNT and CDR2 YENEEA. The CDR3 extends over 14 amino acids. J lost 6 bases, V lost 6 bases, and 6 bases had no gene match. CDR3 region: CASRYRGDPGELFF. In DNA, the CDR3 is TGTGCCAGCAGATACAGGGGGGATCCCGGGGAGCTGTTTTTT.

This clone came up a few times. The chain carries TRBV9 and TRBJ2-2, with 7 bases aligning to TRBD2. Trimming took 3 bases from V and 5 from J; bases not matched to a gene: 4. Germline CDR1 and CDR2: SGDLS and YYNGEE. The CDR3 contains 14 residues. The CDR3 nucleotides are TGTGCCAGCAGCGCCCAACTAGCGACCGGGGAGCTGTTTTTT. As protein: CASSAQLATGELFF.

The CDR3 reads CASSPRQWAGASGANVLTF. DNA for the CDR3: TGTGCCAGCTCCCCGAGACAGTGGGCAGGGGCCTCTGGGGCCAACGTCCTGACTTTC. The V and J genes are TRBV18 and TRBJ2-6, with D perhaps TRBD1 (6 bases). CDR1 KGHSH and CDR2 LQKENI come from the germline V gene. Deletions cut 6 bases from V and 0 bases from J, with 21 bases between. The CDR3 extends over 19 amino acids.

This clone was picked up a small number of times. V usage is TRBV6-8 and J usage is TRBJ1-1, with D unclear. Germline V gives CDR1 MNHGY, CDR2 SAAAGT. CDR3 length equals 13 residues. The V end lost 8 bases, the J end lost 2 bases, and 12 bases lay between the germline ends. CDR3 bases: TGTGCCAGCCATCGGCAGAAAAACACTGAAGCTTTCTTT. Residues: CASHRQKNTEAFF.

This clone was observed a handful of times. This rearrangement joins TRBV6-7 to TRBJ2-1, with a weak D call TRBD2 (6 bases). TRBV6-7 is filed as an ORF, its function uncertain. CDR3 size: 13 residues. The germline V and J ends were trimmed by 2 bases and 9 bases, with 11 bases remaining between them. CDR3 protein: CASSYDLRGEQFF. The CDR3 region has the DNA TGTGCCAGCAGTTACGATCTGCGGGGTGAGCAGTTCTTC.

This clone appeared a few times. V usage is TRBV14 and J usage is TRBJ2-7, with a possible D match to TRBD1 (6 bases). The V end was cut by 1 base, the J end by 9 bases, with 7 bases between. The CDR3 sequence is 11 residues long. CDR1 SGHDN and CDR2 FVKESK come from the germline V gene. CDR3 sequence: CASSQATGQYF. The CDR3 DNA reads TGTGCCAGCAGCCAAGCGACAGGGCAGTACTTC.

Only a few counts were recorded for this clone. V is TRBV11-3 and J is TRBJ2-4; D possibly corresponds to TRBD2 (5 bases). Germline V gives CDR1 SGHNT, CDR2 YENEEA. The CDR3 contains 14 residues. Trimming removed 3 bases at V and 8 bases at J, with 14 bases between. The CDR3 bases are TGTGCCAGCAGCTTGACCGGGATCCAGGACATTCAGTACTTC. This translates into CASSLTGIQDIQYF.